The 9 T cell receptor beta chains in this list originate from one sample, sequenced in a study of persistence of HIV-infected CD4 T cells. The antigens for these receptors are not known. The stimulus was an HIV-1 Gag 15-mer peptide pool, about 1 ug/peptide/mL. Memory cells lacking CD40L and CD69 with high CD45RO were sorted. The immunoSEQ assay was version 4, run in survey mode. The method was immunoSEQ multiplex PCR; TCRdb's version includes in-frame clones alone and lacks a portion of them. Among about 36,000 clones listed, about 84% were seen once. The sample in question was cultured CD4+ T cells from PBMCs, obtained from a patient who received antiretroviral therapy. These TCRs come from an adult with HIV. The donor label of this sample is uncertain.

The gene calls are TRBV5-1 and TRBJ1-5; perhaps TRBD1 as D (5 bases). From germline, CDR1 is SGHRS and CDR2 YFSETQ. The CDR3 is made up of 15 amino acids. V dropped 0 bases and J dropped 5 bases, with 12 bases sitting between them. CDR3 nucleotides: TGCGCCAGCAGCTTGGGGGACGGCCGGGATCAGCCCCAGCATTTT. It translates to CASSLGDGRDQPQHF.

V usage is TRBV7-8 and J usage is TRBJ2-7, with D uncertain. The CDR3 length is 14 residues. The ends were cut back, 5 bases at V and 0 bases at J, with 11 bases in the middle. Germline V lookup: CDR1 SGHVS, CDR2 FQNEAQ. The DNA of the CDR3 is TGTGCCAGCAGCCCCAAGGACGGCTCCTACGAGCAGTACTTC. It codes for CASSPKDGSYEQYF.

This clone was picked up a small number of times. V is TRBV7-3 and J is TRBJ2-7; no definite D call. V was shortened by 2 bases and J by 6 bases, with 14 bases between the two germline ends. Germline V CDR1 and CDR2: SGHTA, FQGTGA. The CDR3 spans 14 residues. CDR3 nucleotide sequence: TGTGCCAGCAGCTTATATGGGTCCCCTGGCGAGCAGTACTTC. Protein: CASSLYGSPGEQYF.

With respect to this clone: Other DNA sequences in the sample encode the same CDR3. The rearrangement joins TRBV10-3 to TRBJ2-7, with TRBD1 as a possible D gene (6 bases). Trimming pared 4 bases from V and 4 bases from J, leaving 8 bases between. Germline values: CDR1 ENHRY, CDR2 SYGVKD. The CDR3 has 12 amino acids. The CDR3 here is CAISGTAYEQYF. The CDR3 DNA reads TGTGCCATCAGTGGGACAGCTTACGAGCAGTACTTC.

The genes are TRBV10-1 and TRBJ2-2; D is undetermined. Germline CDR1 reads WNHNN; CDR2 reads SYGVQD (reference sequence). V lost 6 bases and J 0 bases, leaving 8 bases between the germline ends. CDR3 length equals 14 residues. The CDR3 region is CASRGSTNTGELFF. The CDR3 nucleotides read TGCGCCAGCAGGGGCTCCACGAACACCGGGGAGCTGTTTTTT.

V usage is TRBV6-1 and J usage is TRBJ2-7; D is unresolved. This CDR3 region has 11 residues. Germline V gives CDR1 MNHNS, CDR2 SASEGT. The ends were cut back, 2 bases at V and 7 bases at J, with 6 bases in the middle. The CDR3 sequence: CASSERFEQYF. The CDR3 nucleotides read TGTGCCAGCAGTGAAAGGTTTGAGCAGTACTTC.

The V and J genes are TRBV2 and TRBJ1-2, with a possible D match to TRBD1 (5 bases). Between the trimmed V and J ends, which lost 7 bases and 3 bases, there was a span of 9 bases. Germline CDR1 is SNHLY and CDR2 is FYNNEI. The CDR3 has 12 residues. The CDR3 here is CASMGEYYGYTF. The CDR3 DNA reads TGTGCCAGCATGGGGGAGTACTATGGCTACACCTTC.

This chain uses TRBV9 with TRBJ2-2, with TRBD1 identical over 7 bases. Germline loops: CDR1 SGDLS, CDR2 YYNGEE. The ends lost 2 bases at V and 5 bases at J; junction bases unmatched: 9. The CDR3 runs 16 residues. Here the CDR3 DNA reads TGTGCCAGCAGCGTCGGTCCGACAGGGCGGACCGGGGAGCTGTTTTTT. It encodes CASSVGPTGRTGELFF.

This clone came up a few times. V gene TRBV19 combines with J gene TRBJ1-2; 7 positions agree with TRBD1. The junction had 5 bases not matched to a gene; V was cut back by 3 bases and J by 4 bases. Germline assignment: CDR1 LNHDA and CDR2 SQIVND (reference sequence). The CDR3 spans 14 residues. The CDR3 loop reads CASSMDGQAYGYTF. DNA of the CDR3: TGTGCCAGTAGTATGGACGGACAGGCCTATGGCTACACCTTC.